A selection of T cell receptor beta chains follows, all from one sample in a study of T cell repertoires in cytomegalovirus infection. What these receptors recognize is not known. TCRdb re-called the reads with MiXCR, one entry per CDR3 protein. Among a few hundred thousand distinct CDR3 sequences listed, roughly 34% were seen once. This material consisted of cultured PBMCs, taken from culture after CMV antigen stimulation. The receptors derive from a human donor in good health (CMV status not recorded). Some clones in this sample may be carry-over from other donors' samples. The CDR3 runs from the conserved cysteine through the conserved F or W. Each record gives: V gene, CDR3 length, clone size, J gene, D gene, CDR3 protein, CDR3 DNA. A D gene is named only where the DNA matches it firmly. Clone size is not always given. Where it is, it says once, few, many or a class for expanded clones.

>TRBV5-1|13|.|TRBJ2-7|TRBD1
CASSPWTGYEQYF
TGCGCCAGCAGCCCTTGGACAGGCTACGAGCAGTACTTC
>TRBV20-1|17|.|TRBJ2-5|TRBD2
CSARQTSGSLGRETQYF
TGCAGTGCTAGACAAACGAGCGGGAGTTTGGGGAGGGAGACCCAGTACTTC
>TRBV28|14|few|TRBJ2-7|.
CASSSSATSYEQYF
TGTGCCAGCAGTTCCTCGGCTACCTCCTACGAGCAGTACTTC
>TRBV7-2|15|many|TRBJ1-4|.
CASSPRGGMGEKLFF
TGTGCCAGCAGCCCCCGGGGGGGAATGGGCGAAAAACTGTTTTTT
>TRBV27|17|.|TRBJ2-5|TRBD2
CASSFSDLAGRAETQYF
TGTGCCAGCAGTTTCTCCGATCTAGCGGGAAGGGCGGAGACCCAGTACTTC
>TRBV12-3/TRBV12-4|16|.|TRBJ2-7|.
CASSLGAGVNSYEQYF
TGTGCCAGCAGTTTAGGGGCAGGGGTGAACTCCTACGAGCAGTACTTC
>TRBV28|13|few|TRBJ2-1|TRBD2
CASSWGGRNEQFF
TGTGCCAGCAGTTGGGGAGGGCGCAATGAGCAGTTCTTC
>TRBV12-3/TRBV12-4|14|.|TRBJ2-7|TRBD1
CASSPQTGSAEQYF
TGTGCCAGCAGTCCACAGACAGGGTCGGCCGAGCAGTACTTC
>TRBV24-1|13|few|TRBJ2-3|TRBD2
CATSGRATDTQYF
TGTGCCACCAGCGGGAGGGCGACAGATACGCAGTATTTT
>TRBV19|14|.|TRBJ1-1|.
CASRVRGGNTEAFF
TGTGCCAGTAGAGTGAGGGGGGGGAACACTGAAGCTTTCTTT
>TRBV10-3|13|.|TRBJ2-1|.
CAISEGLGAAQFF
TGTGCCATCAGTGAGGGGCTGGGGGCTGCCCAGTTCTTC
>TRBV10-3|17|.|TRBJ2-2|TRBD1
CAISESRQGANTGELFF
TGTGCCATCAGTGAGTCCCGACAGGGAGCGAACACCGGGGAGCTGTTTTTT
>TRBV6-5|14|.|TRBJ2-3|.
CASSYSGVPDTQYF
TGTGCCAGCAGTTACTCGGGAGTACCAGATACGCAGTATTTT
>TRBV19|15|few|TRBJ1-5|TRBD1
CASTPPTGGGPAQHF
TGTGCCAGTACCCCCCCTACAGGGGGTGGACCGGCCCAGCATTTT
>TRBV9|16|few|TRBJ2-1|TRBD1
CASSAPGQGNYNEQFF
TGTGCCAGCAGCGCGCCGGGACAGGGGAACTACAATGAGCAGTTCTTC
>TRBV20-1|13|few|TRBJ1-3|.
CSASPGSGNTIYF
TGCAGTGCTAGTCCGGGGTCTGGAAACACCATATATTTT
>TRBV6-5|13|.|TRBJ2-3|.
CASSYVSTDTQYF
TGTGCCAGCAGTTACGTCTCCACAGATACGCAGTATTTT
>TRBV19|16|few|TRBJ2-5|.
CATRGIGDPERETQYF
TGTGCCACCCGGGGGATAGGGGACCCCGAAAGAGAGACCCAGTACTTC
>TRBV20-1|11|.|TRBJ2-3|.
CSASDLDTQYF
TGCAGTGCTAGCGATTTGGATACGCAGTATTTT
>TRBV6-2/TRBV6-3|14|few|TRBJ2-1|.
CASSNGSPYNEQFF
TGTGCCAGCTCGAACGGGAGTCCGTACAATGAGCAGTTCTTC
>TRBV29-1|17|.|TRBJ2-1|TRBD2
CSGTGTSVAGKYNEQFF
TGCAGCGGAACCGGGACTAGCGTAGCCGGAAAGTACAATGAGCAGTTCTTC
>TRBV7-2|14|.|TRBJ1-6|TRBD1
CASNRDRTNSPLHF
TGTGCCAGCAACAGGGACAGGACTAATTCACCCCTCCACTTT
>TRBV7-2|15|many|TRBJ2-1|.
CASSLVTNSYNEQFF
TGTGCCAGCAGCTTAGTGACAAATTCCTACAATGAGCAGTTCTTC
>TRBV7-9|12|few|TRBJ1-1|.
CASSHSGLEAFF
TGTGCCAGCAGTCATAGTGGTCTTGAAGCTTTCTTT
>TRBV12-3/TRBV12-4|15|.|TRBJ2-3|TRBD2
CASSPGTSGSYTQYF
TGTGCCAGCAGTCCCGGGACTAGCGGGAGTTATACGCAGTATTTT
>TRBV29-1|15|.|TRBJ1-1|.
CSAKMLGTSETEAFF
TGCAGCGCTAAAATGCTGGGGACGTCGGAAACTGAAGCTTTCTTT
>TRBV4-1|15|once|TRBJ1-2|TRBD1
CASSRGTGGFHGYTF
TGCGCCAGCAGCCGGGGGACAGGGGGCTTTCATGGCTACACCTTC
>TRBV5-1|15|.|TRBJ2-2|.
CASSFPYPNTGELFF
TGCGCCAGCAGCTTTCCCTACCCGAACACCGGGGAGCTGTTTTTT
>TRBV27|13|.|TRBJ1-2|.
CASSLSGARGYTF
TGTGCCAGCAGTTTATCGGGGGCGCGTGGCTACACCTTC
>TRBV6-1|14|many|TRBJ1-1|.
CASSTQGGWTEAFF
TGTGCCAGCAGCACGCAGGGAGGGTGGACTGAAGCTTTCTTT
>TRBV6-1|15|few|TRBJ2-3|TRBD2
CASSMGGRVADTQYF
TGTGCCAGCAGTATGGGAGGGCGGGTAGCAGATACGCAGTATTTT
>TRBV7-8|17|.|TRBJ2-1|TRBD1
CASSLGGVDRVGNEQFF
TGTGCCAGCAGCTTAGGGGGGGTGGACAGGGTAGGCAATGAGCAGTTCTTC
>TRBV6-6|14|.|TRBJ1-3|TRBD1
CASRVQGSGNTIYF
TGTGCCAGCAGGGTACAGGGGTCTGGAAACACCATATATTTT
>TRBV19|16|.|TRBJ2-1|TRBD2
CASSIDSSGRTNEQFF
TGTGCCAGTAGTATAGATTCTAGCGGGAGGACTAATGAGCAGTTCTTC
>TRBV10-3|15|few|TRBJ2-5|.
CAISESYTGKETQYF
TGTGCCATCAGCGAATCTTACACAGGGAAGGAGACCCAGTACTTC
>TRBV5-6|15|few|TRBJ2-3|TRBD1
CASSRRTGFTDTQYF
TGTGCCAGCAGCAGGAGGACAGGCTTCACAGATACGCAGTATTTT
>TRBV7-4|13|.|TRBJ2-3|.
CASNRDISDTQYF
TGTGCCAGCAACCGGGACATTTCAGATACGCAGTATTTT
>TRBV7-2|16|many|TRBJ2-1|.
CASTWGGGRGVNEQFF
TGTGCCAGCACCTGGGGGGGCGGGAGAGGGGTCAATGAGCAGTTCTTC
>TRBV20-1|12|.|TRBJ1-1|.
CSAREGNAEAFF
TGCAGTGCTAGAGAGGGGAACGCTGAAGCTTTCTTT
>TRBV6-1|15|few|TRBJ2-5|.
CASSDARRGQETQYF
TGTGCCAGCAGTGATGCGCGGAGGGGACAAGAGACCCAGTACTTC
>TRBV12-5|18|.|TRBJ1-1|.
CASGSSYSQRVENTEAFF
TGTGCTAGTGGTTCTTCTTACAGCCAGCGGGTCGAGAACACTGAAGCTTTCTTT